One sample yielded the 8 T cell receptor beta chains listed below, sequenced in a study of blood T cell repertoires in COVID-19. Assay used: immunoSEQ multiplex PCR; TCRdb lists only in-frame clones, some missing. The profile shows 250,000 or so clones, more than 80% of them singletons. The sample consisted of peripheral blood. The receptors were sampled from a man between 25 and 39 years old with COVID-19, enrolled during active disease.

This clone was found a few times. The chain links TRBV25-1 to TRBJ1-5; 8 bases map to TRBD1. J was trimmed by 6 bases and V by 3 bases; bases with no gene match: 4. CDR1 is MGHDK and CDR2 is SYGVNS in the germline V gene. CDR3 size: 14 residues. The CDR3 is CASSETGVVQPQHF. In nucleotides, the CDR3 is TGTGCCAGCAGTGAGACAGGGGTTGTTCAGCCCCAGCATTTT.

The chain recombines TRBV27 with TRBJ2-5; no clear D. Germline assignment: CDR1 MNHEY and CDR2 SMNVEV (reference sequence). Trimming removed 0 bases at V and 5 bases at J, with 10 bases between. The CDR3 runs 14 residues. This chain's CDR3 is CASSLSAPHETQYF. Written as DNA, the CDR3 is TGTGCCAGCAGTTTATCGGCCCCCCATGAGACCCAGTACTTC.

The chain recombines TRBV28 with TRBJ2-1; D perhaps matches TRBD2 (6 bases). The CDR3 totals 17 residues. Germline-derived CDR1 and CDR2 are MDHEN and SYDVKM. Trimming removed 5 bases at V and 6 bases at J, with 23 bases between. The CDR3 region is CASSPLSWLATINEQFF. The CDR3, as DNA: TGTGCCAGCAGTCCCCTTAGCTGGCTAGCGACCATCAATGAGCAGTTCTTC. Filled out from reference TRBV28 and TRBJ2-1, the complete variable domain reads DVKVTQSSRYLVKRTGEKVFLECVQDMDHENMFWYRQDPGLGLRLIYFSYDVKMKEKGDIPEGYSVSREKKERFSLILESASTNQTSMYLCASSPLSWLATINEQFFGPGTRLTVL.

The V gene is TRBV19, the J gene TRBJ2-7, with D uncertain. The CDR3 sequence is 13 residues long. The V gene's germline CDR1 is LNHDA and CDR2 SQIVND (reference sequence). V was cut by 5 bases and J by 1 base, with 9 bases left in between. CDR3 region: CASSLERSYEQYF. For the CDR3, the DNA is TGTGCCAGTAGTCTCGAACGGTCCTACGAGCAGTACTTC.

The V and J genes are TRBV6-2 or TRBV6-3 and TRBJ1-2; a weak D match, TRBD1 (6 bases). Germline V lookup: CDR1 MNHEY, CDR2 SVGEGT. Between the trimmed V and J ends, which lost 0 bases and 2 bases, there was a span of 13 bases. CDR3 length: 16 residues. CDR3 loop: CASSYSGQYQNYGYTF. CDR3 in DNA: TGTGCCAGCAGTTACTCTGGACAGTACCAAAACTATGGCTACACCTTC.

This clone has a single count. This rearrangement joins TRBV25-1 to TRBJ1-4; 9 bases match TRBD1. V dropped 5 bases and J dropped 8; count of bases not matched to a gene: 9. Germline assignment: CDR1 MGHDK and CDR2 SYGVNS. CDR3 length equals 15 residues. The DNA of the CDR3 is TGTGCCAGCAGTACGACAGGGGGAATAGGAGAAAAACTGTTTTTT. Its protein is CASSTTGGIGEKLFF. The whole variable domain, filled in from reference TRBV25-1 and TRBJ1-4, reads EADIYQTPRYLVIGTGKKITLECSQTMGHDKMYWYQQDPGMELHLIHYSYGVNSTEKGDLSSESTVSRIRTEHFPLTLESARPSHTSQYLCASSTTGGIGEKLFFGSGTQLSVL.

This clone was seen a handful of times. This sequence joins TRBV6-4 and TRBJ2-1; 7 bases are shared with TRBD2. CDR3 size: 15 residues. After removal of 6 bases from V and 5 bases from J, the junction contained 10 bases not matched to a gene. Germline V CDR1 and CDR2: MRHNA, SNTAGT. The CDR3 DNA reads TGTGCCAGCAGCGAACGTCCGGGAGGCGACAATGAGCAGTTCTTC. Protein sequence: CASSERPGGDNEQFF.

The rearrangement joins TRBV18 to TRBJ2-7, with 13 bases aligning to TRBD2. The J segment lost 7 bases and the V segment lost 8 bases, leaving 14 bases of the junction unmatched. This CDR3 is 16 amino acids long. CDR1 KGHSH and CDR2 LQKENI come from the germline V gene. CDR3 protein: CASTLARTSGREEQYF. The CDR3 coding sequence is TGTGCCAGCACCCTTGCCCGGACTAGCGGGAGAGAGGAGCAGTACTTC.